A single sample is the source of the 8 T cell receptor beta chains below, sequenced in a study of cytomegalovirus exposure and HLA in healthy donors. Repertoires were generated with immunoSEQ multiplex PCR, while TCRdb's copy carries only in-frame clones and drops some. Seen here are more than 95,000 clones, around 94% observed once, and the top ten hold less than 1.5%. Material: PBMCs. These receptor sequences come from a woman aged 18-29 years in good health and CMV-seronegative.

This clone was counted between two and nine times. The chain carries TRBV10-3 and TRBJ2-7; 7 bases fit TRBD1. J gave up 1 base and V 10 bases, and 10 bases lay outside the gene matches. The CDR3 has 14 amino acids. Germline V lookup: CDR1 ENHRY, CDR2 SYGVKD. The CDR3: CATSGTESSYEQYF. DNA for the CDR3: TGTGCCACCTCGGGGACAGAGTCTTCCTACGAGCAGTACTTC.

In this sample, this clone turned up once. The chain carries TRBV5-1 and TRBJ2-3; D is perhaps TRBD2 (5 bases). CDR3 length: 16 residues. Germline-derived CDR1 and CDR2 are SGHRS and YFSETQ. V was pared by 4 bases and J by 5 bases, with 20 bases between. As DNA, the CDR3 is TGCGCCAGCAGCCCTCTCTGGGGTAGCGCGGAAGATACGCAGTATTTT. Translated, it gives CASSPLWGSAEDTQYF.

The chain links TRBV7-6 to TRBJ1-4; D is ambiguous. This CDR3 region has 11 residues. Trimming took 4 bases from V and 13 from J, leaving 10 bases between them. CDR1 is SGHVS and CDR2 is FNYEAQ in the germline V gene. CDR3 sequence (DNA): TGTGCCAGCAGCTCCAACGGGAGACTGTTTTTT. The encoded protein is CASSSNGRLFF.

V usage is TRBV28 and J usage is TRBJ1-1; tentative D call: TRBD1 (5 bases). CDR1 MDHEN and CDR2 SYDVKM come from the germline V gene. V was clipped by 4 bases and J by 8 bases, with 8 bases between them. The CDR3 has 11 amino acids. The CDR3 region is CASSYTGEAFF. The CDR3, as DNA: TGTGCCAGCAGTTACACAGGAGAAGCTTTCTTT.

V is TRBV6-1 and J is TRBJ1-3; D may be TRBD1 (6 bases). The germline CDR1 and CDR2 sequences are MNHNS and SASEGT. The CDR3 loop spans 14 amino acids. V shed 8 bases and J shed 1 base, with 12 bases lying between them. The CDR3, as DNA: TGTGCCAGCGGGATAGGGGGTTCTGGAAACACCATATATTTT. Translated, it gives CASGIGGSGNTIYF.

The J gene is TRBJ1-4, the V gene TRBV10-1; the match to TRBD1 covers 8 bases. The CDR3 contains 14 residues. V gave up 4 bases and J gave up 3 bases; unmatched junction bases: 1. Per the germline V gene, CDR1 is WNHNN and CDR2 is SYGVQD (reference sequence). CDR3 nucleotide sequence: TGCGCCAGCAGTGCGGGACAGGCTAATGAAAAACTGTTTTTT. Translation gives CASSAGQANEKLFF.

This clone appeared many times. The chain uses TRBV6-4 and TRBJ2-3, with TRBD2 identical over 12 bases. The ends lost 3 bases at V and 0 bases at J; junction bases unmatched: 1. The CDR3 has 16 amino acids. CDR1 and CDR2 from the germline V gene are MRHNA and SNTAGT. CDR3 region: CASSETSGGSTDTQYF. The CDR3 region has the DNA TGTGCCAGCAGTGAGACTAGCGGGGGTAGCACAGATACGCAGTATTTT.

The chain is built from TRBV9 and TRBJ2-1, with 9 bases aligning to TRBD2. Germline CDR1 and CDR2: SGDLS and YYNGEE. CDR3 length equals 14 residues. Germline trimming cut 3 bases from V and 4 bases from J; bases unmatched to any gene: 2. The CDR3 nucleotides read TGTGCCAGCAGCGCTCTAGCGGGGTACAATGAGCAGTTCTTC. This sequence encodes CASSALAGYNEQFF.